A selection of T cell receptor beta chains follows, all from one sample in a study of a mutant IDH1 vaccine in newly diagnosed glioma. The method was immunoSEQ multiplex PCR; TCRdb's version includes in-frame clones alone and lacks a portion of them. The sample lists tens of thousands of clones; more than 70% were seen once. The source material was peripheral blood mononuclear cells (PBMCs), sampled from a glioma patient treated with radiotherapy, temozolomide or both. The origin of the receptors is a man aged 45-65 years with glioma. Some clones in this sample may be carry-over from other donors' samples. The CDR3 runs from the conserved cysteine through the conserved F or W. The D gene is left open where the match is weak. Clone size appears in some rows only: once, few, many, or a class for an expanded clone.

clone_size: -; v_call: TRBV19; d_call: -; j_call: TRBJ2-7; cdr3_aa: CASSIDHSASFYEQYF; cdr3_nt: TGTGCCAGTAGTATAGATCACTCAGCCAGCTTCTACGAGCAGTACTTC
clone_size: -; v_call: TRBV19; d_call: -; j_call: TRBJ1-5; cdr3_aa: CASSIERPTQPQHF; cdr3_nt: TGTGCCAGTAGTATAGAACGGCCGACCCAGCCCCAGCATTTT
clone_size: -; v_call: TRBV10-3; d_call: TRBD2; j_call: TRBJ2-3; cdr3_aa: CAILAGEADTQYF; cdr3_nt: TGTGCCATCTTAGCGGGAGAGGCTGATACGCAGTATTTT
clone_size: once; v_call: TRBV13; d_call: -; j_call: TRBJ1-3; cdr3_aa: CASSSRQRGAGGNTIYF; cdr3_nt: TGTGCCAGCAGCTCGAGGCAAAGGGGGGCCGGGGGAAACACCATATATTTT
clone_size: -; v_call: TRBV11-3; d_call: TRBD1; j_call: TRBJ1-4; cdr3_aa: CANSRTGWREKLFF; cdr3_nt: TGTGCCAACTCCCGGACAGGGTGGCGTGAAAAACTGTTTTTT
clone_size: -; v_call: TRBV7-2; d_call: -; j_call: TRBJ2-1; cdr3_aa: CASSSSRLTEQFF; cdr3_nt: TGTGCCAGCAGCTCTAGTCGCTTGACGGAGCAGTTCTTC
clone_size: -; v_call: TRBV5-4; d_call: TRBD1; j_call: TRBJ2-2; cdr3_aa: CASSLSRDSVNTGELFF; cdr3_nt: TGTGCCAGCAGCTTGTCCCGGGACAGTGTGAACACCGGGGAGCTGTTTTTT
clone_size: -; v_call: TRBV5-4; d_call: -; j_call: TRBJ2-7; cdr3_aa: CASSHGTLSPSEQYF; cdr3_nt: TGTGCCAGCAGCCACGGGACATTATCGCCCAGCGAGCAGTACTTC
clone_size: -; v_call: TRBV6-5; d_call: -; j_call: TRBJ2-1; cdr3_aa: CASSGTKRNEQFF; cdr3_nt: TGTGCCAGCAGTGGGACCAAACGAAATGAGCAGTTCTTC
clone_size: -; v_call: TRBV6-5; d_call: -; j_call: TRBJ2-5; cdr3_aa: CASSYSWGQETQYF; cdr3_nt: TGTGCCAGCAGTTACTCGTGGGGCCAAGAGACCCAGTACTTC